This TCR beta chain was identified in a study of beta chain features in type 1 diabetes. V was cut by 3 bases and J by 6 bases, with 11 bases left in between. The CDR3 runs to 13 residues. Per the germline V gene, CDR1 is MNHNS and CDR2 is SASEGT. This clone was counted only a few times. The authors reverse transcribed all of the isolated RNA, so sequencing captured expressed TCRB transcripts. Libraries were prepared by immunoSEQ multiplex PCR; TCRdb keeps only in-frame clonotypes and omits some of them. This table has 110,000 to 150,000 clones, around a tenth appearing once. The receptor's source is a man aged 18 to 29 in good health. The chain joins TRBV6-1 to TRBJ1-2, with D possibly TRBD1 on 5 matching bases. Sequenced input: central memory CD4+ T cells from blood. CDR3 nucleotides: TGTGCCAGCAGTGATCGGGGGTGGGATGGCTACACCTTC. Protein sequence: CASSDRGWDGYTF.